This is a list of T cell receptor beta chains from one sample in a study of early T cells in non-severe SARS-CoV-2 infection. TCRdb used MiXCR to reprocess the 5' RACE reads, holding one entry per CDR3 protein. The sample lists around 55,000 distinct CDR3 sequences; around 14% were seen once. The sequenced sample was whole blood, obtained at baseline. Receptors originate from an adult who was a healthcare worker with PCR-confirmed SARS-CoV-2 infection or an uninfected control (not recorded which). The CDR3 runs from the conserved cysteine through the conserved F or W. A D gene is named only where the DNA matches it firmly. Expanded clones get a size class; other rows say once, few or many, or leave the size out.

TRBV10-3	TRBJ1-6	.	.	CATASGRDNSPLHF	TGTGCCACCGCCTCGGGAAGGGATAATTCACCCCTCCACTTT
TRBV12-3/TRBV12-4	TRBJ2-2	TRBD2	.	CASRGLAGPPGELFF	TGTGCCAGCAGGGGACTAGCGGGGCCCCCCGGGGAGCTGTTTTTT
TRBV6-1	TRBJ2-7	.	few	CASSAQGEEQYF	TGTGCCAGCAGTGCTCAGGGAGAGGAGCAGTACTTC
TRBV7-2	TRBJ2-3	TRBD2	few	CASSPIPGLASDTQYF	TGTGCCAGCAGCCCGATCCCGGGACTAGCTTCAGATACGCAGTATTTT
TRBV4-1	TRBJ1-2	.	.	CASSQDDGNYGYTF	TGCGCCAGCAGCCAAGATGACGGGAACTATGGCTACACCTTC
TRBV7-9	TRBJ2-4	.	few	CASSLAGVNIQYF	TGTGCCAGCAGCTTAGCAGGAGTGAACATTCAGTACTTC
TRBV19	TRBJ2-7	TRBD2	few	CASSHSGGRTYEQYF	TGTGCCAGTAGCCATAGCGGGGGGCGGACCTACGAGCAGTACTTC
TRBV7-6	TRBJ1-1	.	.	CASRGIAEAFF	TGTGCCAGCAGGGGGATTGCTGAAGCTTTCTTT
TRBV12-3/TRBV12-4	TRBJ1-5	.	.	CASRLRTDQPQHF	TGTGCCAGCCGGCTGAGGACTGATCAGCCCCAGCATTTT
TRBV5-1	TRBJ2-1	.	many	CASYETAAIYNEQFF	TGCGCCAGCTACGAAACAGCTGCCATCTACAATGAGCAGTTCTTC
TRBV6-4	TRBJ1-1	.	.	CASSEVRGTEAFF	TGTGCCAGCAGTGAGGTCCGAGGAACTGAAGCTTTCTTT
TRBV12-5	TRBJ2-3	.	.	CASGLGGDTQYF	TGTGCTAGTGGTCTAGGGGGAGATACGCAGTATTTT
TRBV3-1	TRBJ2-1	TRBD2	few	CASSQGGLGTYNEQFF	TGTGCCAGCAGCCAGGGGGGACTAGGCACATACAATGAGCAGTTCTTC
TRBV7-2	TRBJ2-1	.	few	CASSLGWERGEQFF	TGTGCCAGCAGCTTAGGTTGGGAACGCGGTGAGCAGTTCTTC
TRBV10-3	TRBJ2-2	.	many	CATLNHPPNTGELFF	TGTGCCACCCTGAACCACCCACCGAACACCGGGGAGCTGTTTTTT
TRBV12-3/TRBV12-4	TRBJ1-1	.	.	CASKKQIRTDAFF	TGTGCCAGCAAAAAACAGATTCGCACTGATGCTTTCTTT
TRBV20-1	TRBJ1-1	.	many	CSSNPGGYTEAFF	TGCAGTTCCAACCCGGGAGGGTACACTGAAGCTTTCTTT
TRBV28	TRBJ2-7	.	few	CASRRAGPTYEQYF	TGTGCCAGCAGGAGGGCAGGGCCTACCTACGAGCAGTACTTC
TRBV20-1	TRBJ1-5	TRBD1	few	CSASRTGVSNQPQHF	TGCAGTGCTTCAAGGACAGGGGTGAGCAATCAGCCCCAGCATTTT
TRBV12-3/TRBV12-4	TRBJ1-1	.	.	CASSGTREAFF	TGTGCCAGCAGCGGGACGCGAGAAGCTTTCTTT
TRBV20-1	TRBJ2-1	TRBD2	few	CSASKTSGDHYNEQFF	TGCAGTGCTAGCAAGACTAGCGGGGACCATTACAATGAGCAGTTCTTC
TRBV11-2	TRBJ2-5	.	few	CASSQGPSETQYF	TGTGCCAGCAGCCAAGGACCCTCGGAGACCCAGTACTTC
TRBV6-1	TRBJ1-1	.	many	CASSGYSTEAFF	TGTGCCAGCAGTGGATACAGCACTGAAGCTTTCTTT
TRBV19	TRBJ1-2	.	few	CASTDLAQGYLGYTF	TGTGCCAGTACCGATCTAGCCCAGGGGTATCTTGGCTACACCTTC
TRBV5-6	TRBJ2-6	.	many	CASRDRGSGANVLTF	TGTGCCAGCAGAGATAGGGGCTCTGGGGCCAACGTCCTGACTTTC
TRBV5-4	TRBJ2-5	TRBD2	.	CASSLSAGGETQYF	TGTGCCAGCAGCTTGTCCGCGGGAGGAGAGACCCAGTACTTC
TRBV7-8	TRBJ1-2	TRBD1	many	CASSRTGTGYGYTF	TGTGCCAGCAGCCGGACAGGGACGGGCTATGGCTACACCTTC
TRBV19	TRBJ1-2	.	.	CASNPETLRGYGYTF	TGTGCCAGTAATCCCGAGACCCTCCGGGGCTATGGCTACACCTTC
TRBV5-1	TRBJ2-7	.	few	CASSSGTAYEQYF	TGCGCCAGCAGCTCCGGGACCGCCTACGAGCAGTACTTC